The 24 T cell receptor beta chains presented below share a single source sample, sequenced in a study of T-cell reconstitution after alpha-beta-depleted transplantation in children. Unique molecular identifiers were built into the TCRbeta library. TCRdb ran MiXCR on the PCR reads and lists one entry per CDR3 protein. The data hold hundreds of thousands of distinct CDR3 sequences, with 10% to 15% observed a single time. The specimen comprised PBMCs, sampled before TCRalphabeta/CD19-depleted stem cell transplant. All receptors come from a girl aged 2-15 years with congenital amegakaryocytic thrombocytopenia, due to receive a stem cell transplant.

In its sample, this clonotype was seen a few times. This chain uses TRBV11-3 with TRBJ2-1; TRBD1 or TRBD2 may be the D gene (7 bases each). The germline V and J ends were trimmed by 5 bases and 8 bases, with 19 bases remaining between them. The germline gives CDR1 SGHNT, CDR2 YENEEA. The CDR3 is 15 residues long. CDR3 coding DNA: TGTGCCAGCAGCCCAGGGGGGGGGTCTAGGGATGAGCAGTTCTTC. Its translation is CASSPGGGSRDEQFF.

This chain connects TRBV19 to TRBJ1-5; TRBD1 aligns across 8 bases. V lost 7 bases, J lost 5 bases, and 7 bases stayed unmatched. CDR3 size: 14 residues. Per the germline V gene, CDR1 is LNHDA and CDR2 is SQIVND (reference sequence). The CDR3 protein is CASTTGTGYQPQHF. In DNA form, the CDR3 reads TGTGCCAGTACGACCGGGACAGGCTATCAGCCCCAGCATTTT.

There are many counts of this clonotype. The J gene is TRBJ2-1, the V gene TRBV4-2; 7 bases are a match to TRBD2. The CDR3 runs to 13 residues. V trimming: 6 bases; J trimming: 6 bases; junction bases outside the gene matches: 5. Germline V gene data show CDR1 as LGHNA and CDR2 as YNFKEQ. The CDR3 DNA reads TGTGCCAGCAGAGGGGACTACACCAATGAGCAGTTCTTC. Protein sequence: CASRGDYTNEQFF.

This clonotype was observed many times. The rearrangement joins TRBV29-1 to TRBJ2-3; D is unresolved. Deletions cut 6 bases from V and 3 bases from J, with 16 bases between. The germline V gene has CDR1 SQVTM and CDR2 ANQGSEA. This CDR3 is built from 14 residues. CDR3 sequence: CSVTEMSGTDTQYF. In nucleotides, the CDR3 is TGCAGCGTGACCGAGATGAGTGGGACAGATACGCAGTATTTT.

The chain employs TRBV12-3 or TRBV12-4 and TRBJ2-7; TRBD2 might be the D (5 bases). V was cut by 9 bases and J by 5 bases, with 14 bases left in between. This CDR3 is 12 amino acids long. CDR3 DNA sequence: TGTGCCAGTTCTTACGGGCGGGACGAGCAGTACTTC. Its protein product is CASSYGRDEQYF.

A few counts support this clonotype. The chain is built from TRBV3-1 and TRBJ2-3, with 10 bases matching TRBD2. The junction had 7 bases not matched to a gene; V was cut back by 2 bases and J by 2 bases. Germline CDR1 and CDR2: LGHDT and YNNKEL (reference sequence). The CDR3 extends over 17 amino acids. The CDR3 bases are TGTGCCAGCAGCCAAATCAGCGGGAGGGCCCTCACAGATACGCAGTATTTT. This gives the protein CASSQISGRALTDTQYF.

This clonotype occurred a few times. The V gene is TRBV3-1, the J gene TRBJ2-1; D ambiguous. Trimming shortened V by 0 bases and J by 10 bases, and 10 bases separated the two germline ends. This CDR3 comprises 13 residues. The germline V gene has CDR1 LGHDT and CDR2 YNNKEL (reference sequence). DNA of the CDR3: TGTGCCAGCAGCCAAGATGCAAGAGAAGAGCAGTTCTTC. Amino acid sequence: CASSQDAREEQFF.

The chain uses TRBV20-1 and TRBJ2-1, with D tentatively TRBD2 (5 bases). Trimming pared 5 bases from V and 4 bases from J, leaving 18 bases between. The CDR3 consists of 15 residues. CDR1 is DFQATT, CDR2 SNEGSKA, per germline (reference sequence). CDR3 coding DNA: TGCAGTGCTGAAATGCTAGCCCAAATATACAATGAGCAGTTCTTC. This sequence encodes CSAEMLAQIYNEQFF.

This clonotype was found many times. This sequence joins TRBV12-3 or TRBV12-4 and TRBJ2-7; TRBD2 agrees at 8 bases. V gave up 8 bases and J gave up 4 bases; unmatched junction bases: 10. The CDR3 covers 14 residues. The CDR3 DNA reads as TGTGCCAGCGCCTTGAGCGGGAGTCGATACGAGCAGTACTTC. Translating it yields CASALSGSRYEQYF.

This clonotype was counted ten times or more. The CDR3 region has the DNA TGCAGCGTTGGACAGGCGAACACCGGGGAGCTGTTTTTT. This translates into CSVGQANTGELFF. The chain has TRBV29-1 and TRBJ2-2; tentatively, D is TRBD1 (6 bases). The germline CDR1 and CDR2 sequences are SQVTM and ANQGSEA. The CDR3 is 13 amino acids. Trimming took 4 bases from V and 0 from J, leaving 6 bases between them.

This clonotype was recorded a few times. This sequence joins TRBV9 and TRBJ2-7; 7 nucleotides match TRBD1. The CDR3 is made up of 14 amino acids. The V segment lost 3 bases and the J segment 2 bases; nucleotides outside the gene matches: 5. CDR1 is SGDLS and CDR2 is YYNGEE in the germline V gene. CDR3 loop: CASSEGQAPYEQYF. CDR3 DNA sequence: TGTGCCAGCAGCGAAGGACAGGCTCCCTACGAGCAGTACTTC.

This clonotype has just a few counts. CDR3 nucleotide sequence: TGTGCCAGCAGGCCTACGACGCAGTATTTT. It yields the protein CASRPTTQYF. The V and J genes are TRBV11-2 and TRBJ2-3; D unresolved. Germline V gene lookup returns CDR1 SGHAT and CDR2 FQNNGV. The V end was cut by 6 bases, the J end by 9 bases, with 7 bases between. The CDR3 is made up of 10 amino acids.

The chain is built from TRBV20-1 and TRBJ2-1, with 7 bases fitting TRBD1. The junction had 10 bases not matched to a gene; V was cut back by 6 bases and J by 5 bases. This CDR3 has 14 residues. The V gene's germline CDR1 is DFQATT and CDR2 SNEGSKA (reference sequence). Written as DNA, the CDR3 is TGCAGTGCCCTACAGGGGCCCTCGGACAATGAGCAGTTCTTC. Encoded protein: CSALQGPSDNEQFF.

This chain joins TRBV6-5 and TRBJ2-1, with TRBD2 matching over 8 bases. Germline CDR1 is MNHEY and CDR2 is SVGAGI. The CDR3 contains 15 residues. The junction had 11 bases not matched to a gene; V was cut back by 6 bases and J by 7 bases. CDR3: CASSRSGKFGNEQFF. CDR3 sequence (DNA): TGTGCCAGCAGCCGTAGCGGGAAATTCGGTAATGAGCAGTTCTTC.

A few counts support this clonotype. The V call is TRBV18, the J call TRBJ1-1; D remains ambiguous. V was trimmed by 3 bases and J by 3 bases, leaving 14 bases between them. CDR3 length equals 15 residues. The V gene's germline CDR1 is KGHSH and CDR2 LQKENI. The CDR3 loop is CASSPNTVRDTEAFF. CDR3 sequence (DNA): TGTGCCAGCTCACCGAACACGGTACGGGACACTGAAGCTTTCTTT.

The rearrangement joins TRBV29-1 to TRBJ1-2; unclear D gene. The germline V and J ends were trimmed by 6 bases and 5 bases, with 10 bases remaining between them. Germline V gene data show CDR1 as SQVTM and CDR2 as ANQGSEA. There are 11 residues in the CDR3. CDR3 sequence (DNA): TGCAGCGTCGGACGGATTTATGGCTACACCTTC. Translating gives CSVGRIYGYTF. The full variable domain, with the rest looked up from reference TRBV29-1 and TRBJ1-2, is SAVISQKPSRDICQRGTSLTIQCQVDSQVTMMFWYRQQPGQSLTLIATANQGSEATYESGFVIDKFPISRPNLTFSTLTVSNMSPEDSSIYLCSVGRIYGYTFGSGTRLTVV.

Ten or more counts support this clonotype. The rearrangement links TRBV15 to TRBJ1-4; no clear D. Trimming removed 5 bases from V and 0 bases from J, with 13 bases in between. Looked up from germline, CDR1 is LNHNV and CDR2 is YYDKDF (reference sequence). This CDR3 comprises 16 residues. For the CDR3, the DNA is TGTGCCACCAGCGATGCGGGCTATCCAACTAATGAAAAACTGTTTTTT. This gives the protein CATSDAGYPTNEKLFF.

This clonotype was observed at least ten times. The chain is built from TRBV5-1 and TRBJ1-6; D may be TRBD1 (6 bases). The CDR3 has 16 amino acids. CDR1 and CDR2 from the germline V gene are SGHRS and YFSETQ. The V gene lost 2 bases and the J gene lost 0 bases, with 9 bases spanning the gap. CDR3 residues: CASSFDRSSYNSPLHF. CDR3 bases: TGCGCCAGCAGCTTTGACAGGAGCTCCTATAATTCACCCCTCCACTTT. Using reference TRBV5-1 and TRBJ1-6 for the parts outside the CDR3, the full variable domain is KAGVTQTPRYLIKTRGQQVTLSCSPISGHRSVSWYQQTPGQGLQFLFEYFSETQRNKGNFPGRFSGRQFSNSRSEMNVSTLELGDSALYLCASSFDRSSYNSPLHFGNGTRLTVT.

This clonotype has a count of ten or more. The gene calls are TRBV20-1 and TRBJ2-1, with no clear D. In germline, CDR1 is DFQATT, CDR2 SNEGSKA (reference sequence). CDR3 length: 13 amino acids. V shed 4 bases and J shed 2 bases, with 9 bases lying between them. In DNA, the CDR3 is TGCAGTGCTATATATACAACCTACAATGAGCAGTTCTTC. Protein product: CSAIYTTYNEQFF.

This clonotype has ten or more counts. The CDR3 sequence: CSAVSRVQYTEAFF. In DNA, the CDR3 is TGCAGTGCCGTCTCTCGCGTCCAGTACACTGAAGCTTTCTTT. The chain recombines TRBV20-1 with TRBJ1-1; D is undetermined. Germline V gene data show CDR1 as DFQATT and CDR2 as SNEGSKA (reference sequence). V shed 6 bases and J shed 3 bases, with 17 bases lying between them. There are 14 residues in the CDR3.

This clonotype was seen a few times. The chain combines TRBV20-1 with TRBJ2-7; 8 nucleotides align to TRBD2. The CDR3 extends over 14 amino acids. Germline V gene sequence: CDR1 DFQATT, CDR2 SNEGSKA (reference sequence). Trimming at V came to 3 bases and at J to 6 bases, leaving 10 bases not matched to a gene. CDR3 DNA: TGCAGTGCTAGCGCGGGACTAGACGCTGCCGAGCAGTACTTC. It yields the protein CSASAGLDAAEQYF.

This clonotype was picked up many times. The J gene is TRBJ2-7, the V gene TRBV6-2 or TRBV6-3, with D perhaps being TRBD1 or TRBD2 (7 bases each). Germline loops: CDR1 MNHEY, CDR2 SVGEGT. Trimming took off 7 bases at V and 0 bases at J, with 19 bases between the two ends. This CDR3 has 16 residues. The DNA of the CDR3 is TGTGCCAGCATCGAACTGCAGGGGGAGGGCTCCTACGAGCAGTACTTC. This encodes CASIELQGEGSYEQYF.

This clonotype came up a few times. The chain recombines TRBV24-1 with TRBJ1-5; D not resolved. The CDR3 length is 15 residues. Trimming shortened V by 3 bases and J by 3 bases, and 11 bases separated the two germline ends. Germline assignment: CDR1 KGHDR and CDR2 SFDVKD. The CDR3 sequence: CATSDLRTHNQPQHF. DNA for the CDR3: TGTGCCACCAGTGATCTGAGGACCCACAATCAGCCCCAGCATTTT.

J is TRBJ2-7 and V is TRBV7-9; a possible D gene is TRBD1 (5 bases). The germline CDR1 and CDR2 sequences are SEHNR and FQNEAQ (reference sequence). Between the trimmed V and J ends, which lost 1 base and 3 bases, there was a span of 10 bases. The CDR3 is made up of 14 amino acids. CDR3 sequence (DNA): TGTGCCAGCAGCTTAGTAGGGGCGGTCTACGAGCAGTACTTC. Translating gives CASSLVGAVYEQYF.